Below are 26 T cell receptor beta chains sequenced from a single sample in a study of blood T cell repertoires in COVID-19 (dated by TCRdb to the early 2020s). Libraries were constructed by the immunoSEQ multiplex PCR assay. Drawn from immuneACCESS, this table holds only the in-frame rearrangements with V and J called that TCRdb kept. Clones are partly lost; checked studies trace under half to an unresolved V gene and leave the rest unexplained. A total of some 150,000 clones appear in this sample, about four fifths of them only once. The ten largest clones add up to around 13% of the sample. The sequencing sample was made of peripheral blood. Receptors originate from a woman at least 80 years old with acute or convalescent COVID-19.

CDR3 residues: CASSPPGQSPYF. In nucleotides, the CDR3 is TGTGCCAGCAGTCCCCCGGGACAGTCTCCCTACTTC. V and J are TRBV6-5 and TRBJ2-7; 7 positions match TRBD1. Trimming removed 5 bases from V and 13 bases from J; junction bases left unmatched: 11. The CDR3 has 12 amino acids. Germline V gives CDR1 MNHEY, CDR2 SVGAGI.

The chain joins TRBV28 to TRBJ1-1; no firm D call. Germline CDR1 and CDR2: MDHEN and SYDVKM. Deletions cut 5 bases from V and 12 bases from J, with 10 bases between. CDR3 length equals 10 residues. The CDR3, as DNA: TGTGCCAGCAGTCGCCGGGGTTCTTTCTTT. Translating gives CASSRRGSFF.

The chain joins TRBV28 to TRBJ2-3, with 8 positions matching TRBD1. V was clipped by 6 bases and J by 5 bases; unmatched bases: 10. The CDR3 covers 15 residues. Germline values: CDR1 MDHEN, CDR2 SYDVKM. CDR3 coding DNA: TGTGCCAGCAGCTACGCCGGGACAGGTAAAGATACGCAGTATTTT. Encoded protein: CASSYAGTGKDTQYF.

This clone was seen a few times. The chain recombines TRBV7-8 with TRBJ1-1; 7 nucleotides line up with TRBD1. V lost 6 bases, J lost 1 base, and 5 bases stayed unmatched. Germline CDR1 and CDR2: SGHVS and FQNEAQ. The CDR3 contains 14 residues. DNA of the CDR3: TGTGCCAGCAGACCCGGGACAGAGAACACTGAAGCTTTCTTT. It translates to CASRPGTENTEAFF.

The chain uses TRBV11-3 and TRBJ2-1; 9 bases line up with TRBD1. The CDR3 extends over 15 amino acids. V lost 5 bases, J lost 7 bases, and 9 bases stayed unmatched. Germline V lookup: CDR1 SGHNT, CDR2 YENEEA. CDR3 nucleotide sequence: TGTGCCAGCAGCAAGGGACAGGGTGAATCGAATGAGCAGTTCTTC. Translated, it gives CASSKGQGESNEQFF. Based on the CDR3 plus reference TRBV11-3 and TRBJ2-1, the full variable domain is EAGVVQSPRYKIIEKKQPVAFWCNPISGHNTLYWYLQNLGQGPELLIRYENEEAVDDSQLPKDRFSAERLKGVDSTLKIQPAELGDSAVYLCASSKGQGESNEQFFGPGTRLTVL.

The chain links TRBV5-1 to TRBJ1-4, with TRBD1 matching 9 bases. This CDR3 region has 16 residues. Germline assignment: CDR1 SGHRS and CDR2 YFSETQ. With 1 base clipped from V and 7 bases from J, the junction kept 8 bases outside the gene matches. CDR3 amino acids: CASSLNTGGDFEKLFF. CDR3 sequence (DNA): TGCGCCAGCAGCTTGAATACAGGGGGCGATTTTGAAAAACTGTTTTTT.

The chain couples TRBV30 to TRBJ2-3, with 10 positions matching TRBD1. In germline, CDR1 is GTSNPN, CDR2 SVGIG (reference sequence). CDR3 length: 14 residues. Trimming removed 2 bases from V and 7 bases from J; junction bases left unmatched: 6. DNA for the CDR3: TGTGCCTGGAGTCAGGGGACAGGGGCACATACGCAGTATTTT. Its translation: CAWSQGTGAHTQYF.

This clone turned up a few times. The chain is built from TRBV5-1 and TRBJ2-2, with TRBD1 as a possible D gene (6 bases). V was clipped by 1 base and J by 1 base, with 8 bases between them. The CDR3 sequence is 15 residues long. CDR1 and CDR2 (germline): SGHRS, YFSETQ. The CDR3 region is CASSLMGQNTGELFF. The DNA of the CDR3 is TGCGCCAGCAGCTTGATGGGACAGAACACCGGGGAGCTGTTTTTT. Variable domain in full (rest from reference TRBV5-1 and TRBJ2-2): KAGVTQTPRYLIKTRGQQVTLSCSPISGHRSVSWYQQTPGQGLQFLFEYFSETQRNKGNFPGRFSGRQFSNSRSEMNVSTLELGDSALYLCASSLMGQNTGELFFGEGSRLTVL.

The chain links TRBV7-9 to TRBJ2-1; 9 positions agree with TRBD1. This CDR3 region has 15 residues. The junction had 1 base not matched to a gene; V was cut back by 1 base and J by 3 bases. Germline CDR1 SEHNR, CDR2 FQNEAQ (reference sequence). The CDR3 bases are TGTGCCAGCAGCTTAGTGGGACAGGGCTACAATGAGCAGTTCTTC. This encodes CASSLVGQGYNEQFF.

V gene TRBV15 combines with J gene TRBJ2-2; TRBD1 matches at 7 bases. CDR3 size: 16 residues. Trimming removed 0 bases from V and 6 bases from J; junction bases left unmatched: 7. Germline assignment: CDR1 LNHNV and CDR2 YYDKDF (reference sequence). CDR3 coding DNA: TGTGCCACCAGCAGAGATCGTAACAGGGGAGCCGGGGAGCTGTTTTTT. Its translation is CATSRDRNRGAGELFF.

This chain connects TRBV13 to TRBJ1-3, with a possible D match to TRBD1 (5 bases). V was cut by 1 base and J by 2 bases, with 6 bases left in between. CDR3 length: 14 residues. Germline V lookup: CDR1 PRHDT, CDR2 FYEKMQ (reference sequence). The chain's CDR3 is CASSLVQAGNTIYF. The DNA of the CDR3 is TGTGCCAGCAGCTTAGTACAGGCTGGAAACACCATATATTTT.

The chain is built from TRBV5-8 and TRBJ2-3, with D possibly being TRBD1 (5 bases). Trimming left V 5 bases short and J 1 base short, with 8 bases between. The CDR3 totals 13 residues. Germline V gene lookup returns CDR1 SGHTS and CDR2 YDEGEE. The CDR3 DNA reads as TGTGCCAGCAGAATACAGGGCACAGATACGCAGTATTTT. It encodes CASRIQGTDTQYF.

The chain is built from TRBV3-1 (or the pseudogene TRBV3-2) and TRBJ2-5, with D possibly TRBD1 on 6 matching bases. In germline, CDR1 is LGHDT, CDR2 YNNKEL (reference sequence). CDR3 size: 15 residues. V dropped 1 base and J dropped 4 bases, with 13 bases sitting between them. The CDR3 sequence is CASSQGPGAGETQYF. For the CDR3, the DNA is TGTGCCAGCAGCCAAGGTCCAGGGGCCGGAGAGACCCAGTACTTC.

The chain has TRBV10-2 and TRBJ1-6; D ambiguous. CDR1 WSHSY and CDR2 SAAADI come from the germline V gene. This CDR3 has 15 residues. The ends were cut back, 3 bases at V and 6 bases at J, with 12 bases in the middle. The CDR3: CASSDLGRSNSPLHF. DNA for the CDR3: TGCGCCAGCAGTGATCTGGGCAGATCTAATTCACCCCTCCACTTT.

CDR3 loop: CASSPTGQGYEQYF. CDR3 sequence (DNA): TGTGCCAGCAGCCCCACCGGACAGGGGTACGAGCAGTACTTC. The rearrangement uses TRBV6-5 and TRBJ2-7; 9 bases map to TRBD1. Germline values: CDR1 MNHEY, CDR2 SVGAGI. V was pared by 6 bases and J by 4 bases, with 7 bases of the junction left unmatched. The CDR3 covers 14 residues.

This clone was recorded only once. V gene TRBV4-1 combines with J gene TRBJ2-7; D is uncertain. Germline CDR1 MGHRA, CDR2 YSYEKL. The length of the CDR3 is 15 residues. Trimming pared 1 base from V and 0 bases from J, leaving 10 bases between. CDR3 nucleotide sequence: TGCGCCAGCAGCCAAGTTGGTAGTCACTCCTACGAGCAGTACTTC. Protein: CASSQVGSHSYEQYF.

This clone is a singleton in its sample. CDR3: CASSSPAGGSYNEQFF. The CDR3 DNA is TGTGCCAGCAGCTCCCCCGCTGGCGGCTCCTACAATGAGCAGTTCTTC. This chain uses TRBV7-9 with TRBJ2-1, with no clear D. Per germline, CDR1 SEHNR and CDR2 FQNEAQ (reference sequence). Trimming removed 4 bases at V and 0 bases at J, with 13 bases between. The length of the CDR3 is 16 residues.

The chain recombines TRBV5-1 with TRBJ2-7; TRBD1 might be the D (6 bases). V was shortened by 0 bases and J by 0 bases, with 19 bases between the two germline ends. CDR1 is SGHRS and CDR2 is YFSETQ in the germline V gene. This CDR3 comprises 18 residues. The DNA for the CDR3 is TGCGCCAGCAGCTTGGGACAGGTCCTACGAGACAGCTCCTACGAGCAGTACTTC. Amino acid sequence: CASSLGQVLRDSSYEQYF.

This clone has just one count. The chain carries TRBV19 and TRBJ2-2; TRBD2 aligns across 8 bases. The germline V gene encodes CDR1 LNHDA and CDR2 SQIVND (reference sequence). V shed 7 bases, J shed 6 bases, and the junction held 13 bases outside the gene matches. The CDR3 runs 16 residues. The CDR3 region is CASTLGRAGGSGELFF. The CDR3 DNA reads as TGTGCCAGTACCCTCGGGAGGGCAGGAGGATCCGGGGAGCTGTTTTTT.

The rearrangement joins TRBV5-8 to TRBJ2-7; tentatively, D is TRBD2 (6 bases). Looked up from germline, CDR1 is SGHTS and CDR2 is YDEGEE. With 4 bases removed from V and 3 bases from J, the gap between germline ends came to 17 bases. The CDR3 consists of 15 residues. Written as DNA, the CDR3 is TGTGCCAGCAGCATGACTAGATACGCTGGCTACGAGCAGTACTTC. Its translation: CASSMTRYAGYEQYF.

The rearrangement uses TRBV10-3 and TRBJ2-7; D is undetermined. Germline V CDR1 and CDR2: ENHRY, SYGVKD. V was clipped by 4 bases and J by 1 base, with 8 bases between them. The CDR3 length is 13 residues. CDR3: CAISGTPSYEQYF. CDR3 bases: TGTGCCATCAGTGGTACACCTTCCTACGAGCAGTACTTC.

The chain joins TRBV7-2 to TRBJ2-5, with a possible D match to TRBD2 (5 bases). The V gene lost 2 bases and the J gene lost 5 bases, with 15 bases spanning the gap. CDR1 is SGHTA and CDR2 is FQGNSA in the germline V gene. The CDR3 has 15 residues. CDR3 sequence (DNA): TGTGCCAGCAGCTTAAGTCCCGGGGTCGGGGAGACCCAGTACTTC. Translated: CASSLSPGVGETQYF.

As concerns this clone: One end of the junction fails to match germline, which may point to a read error. This chain joins TRBV2 and TRBJ1-1; D is possibly TRBD1 (5 bases). This CDR3 has 13 amino acids. CDR1 is SNHLY, CDR2 FYNNEI, per germline. Here the CDR3 reads CASSEAPGLLRGF. In DNA, the CDR3 is TGTGCCAGCAGTGAAGCCCCGGGACTGTTAAGAGGATTT.

The rearrangement joins TRBV15 to TRBJ1-1, with no clear D. The V end was cut by 4 bases, the J end by 1 base, with 7 bases between. The CDR3 contains 13 residues. CDR1 is LNHNV and CDR2 is YYDKDF in the germline V gene (reference sequence). CDR3 nucleotides: TGTGCCACCAGCATGTCGGGGAACACTGAAGCTTTCTTT. The encoded protein is CATSMSGNTEAFF. Together with reference TRBV15 and TRBJ1-1, the CDR3 gives the full variable domain: DAMVIQNPRYQVTQFGKPVTLSCSQTLNHNVMYWYQQKSSQAPKLLFHYYDKDFNNEADTPDNFQSRRPNTSFCFLDIRSPGLGDTAMYLCATSMSGNTEAFFGQGTRLTVV.

V is TRBV25-1 and J is TRBJ2-5, with D tentatively TRBD1 (6 bases). Germline V gene sequence: CDR1 MGHDK, CDR2 SYGVNS. V gave up 1 base and J gave up 3 bases, with 12 bases separating them. The CDR3 contains 15 residues. As DNA, the CDR3 is TGTGCCAGCAGTGAATCTGGGGCAGGGGAAGAGACCCAGTACTTC. Its protein product is CASSESGAGEETQYF.

The CDR3 region is CASARDSRDTQYF. The DNA of the CDR3 is TGTGCCAGTGCTCGGGACAGCCGAGATACGCAGTATTTT. The chain couples TRBV19 to TRBJ2-3, with 7 bases matching TRBD1. The germline V gene has CDR1 LNHDA and CDR2 SQIVND (reference sequence). V trimming: 8 bases; J trimming: 5 bases; junction bases outside the gene matches: 7. This CDR3 region has 13 residues.